The 5 T cell receptor beta chains listed next were all sequenced from one sample in a study of technical replicates of blood from four donors. Profiling relied on immunoSEQ multiplex PCR, and the TCRdb table lists in-frame clones only, not all of them. The repertoire holds tens of thousands of clones, with around 94% as singletons. The specimen sequenced was T cells isolated from PBMCs. These receptors were collected from a human donor in good health.

This chain connects TRBV6-5 to TRBJ1-1, with D possibly being TRBD1 (6 bases). This CDR3 comprises 15 residues. V was cut by 6 bases and J by 1 base, with 15 bases left in between. Germline V gives CDR1 MNHEY, CDR2 SVGAGI. DNA for the CDR3: TGTGCCAGCAGCCTCAGGGGAAGGGGGAACACTGAAGCTTTCTTT. It encodes CASSLRGRGNTEAFF.

This chain joins TRBV6-5 and TRBJ2-2, with D tentatively TRBD2 (6 bases). The germline CDR1 and CDR2 sequences are MNHEY and SVGAGI. V lost 4 bases, J lost 3 bases, and 15 bases lay in between. This CDR3 has 16 residues. CDR3 sequence: CASSSSLDYYTGELFF. CDR3 nucleotide sequence: TGTGCCAGCAGTTCGTCTTTGGACTATTACACCGGGGAGCTGTTTTTT.

The chain is built from TRBV29-1 and TRBJ1-1; 7 nucleotides line up with TRBD1. CDR1 and CDR2 (germline): SQVTM, ANQGSEA. This CDR3 contains 10 residues. V was pared by 8 bases and J by 7 bases, with 4 bases of the junction left unmatched. The CDR3 is CSLWDSEAFF. The DNA of the CDR3 is TGCAGCCTTTGGGACAGTGAAGCTTTCTTT.

The J gene is TRBJ2-2, the V gene TRBV28; 11 bases align to TRBD2. This CDR3 region has 15 residues. Trimming cost V 5 bases and J 9 bases; bases outside gene matches: 8. Germline CDR1 MDHEN, CDR2 SYDVKM. The CDR3 is CASSPTSGRGRELFF. CDR3 nucleotide sequence: TGTGCCAGCAGTCCCACTAGCGGGAGAGGACGGGAGCTGTTTTTT.

The gene calls are TRBV6-5 and TRBJ2-7, with 10 bases matching TRBD2. Germline V CDR1 and CDR2: MNHEY, SVGAGI. The trim removed 3 bases at V and 2 bases at J, leaving 4 bases unmatched. The CDR3 extends over 15 amino acids. The CDR3 is CASSYSAGGPYEQYF. As DNA, the CDR3 is TGTGCCAGCAGTTATTCAGCGGGAGGGCCCTACGAGCAGTACTTC.